Shown below are 32 T cell receptor beta chains from a single sample sequenced in a study of blood T cell repertoires in COVID-19. The data were produced by immunoSEQ multiplex PCR, yet TCRdb's version contains in-frame clones alone and is incomplete. The sample contains 150,000 to 200,000 clones, 75% to 90% of which appear only once. Sample: peripheral blood. These receptors were obtained from a human donor with acute or convalescent COVID-19. The donor label of this sample is uncertain.

This chain links TRBV27 with TRBJ2-1; TRBD1 aligns across 10 bases. The CDR3 spans 14 residues. The germline V gene encodes CDR1 MNHEY and CDR2 SMNVEV (reference sequence). Trimming removed 8 bases from V and 8 bases from J; junction bases left unmatched: 9. The CDR3 reads CASRPGQGFHEQFF. The CDR3 DNA reads TGTGCCAGCCGCCCGGGACAGGGGTTCCATGAGCAGTTCTTC.

The chain combines TRBV18 with TRBJ1-6; 7 bases line up with TRBD1. The CDR3 spans 14 residues. In germline, CDR1 is KGHSH, CDR2 LQKENI. The trim removed 8 bases at V and 7 bases at J, leaving 8 bases unmatched. The CDR3 here is CASTGTAKNSPLHF. The CDR3, as DNA: TGTGCCAGCACTGGGACAGCGAAAAATTCACCCCTCCACTTT.

The rearrangement uses TRBV24-1 and TRBJ1-2; TRBD1 aligns across 7 bases. J gave up 6 bases and V 1 base, and 4 bases lay outside the gene matches. This CDR3 has 14 residues. Germline V gene lookup returns CDR1 KGHDR and CDR2 SFDVKD. For the CDR3, the DNA is TGTGCCACCAGTGATTTCACAGGGGCCCATGGCTACACCTTC. Protein sequence: CATSDFTGAHGYTF.

This clone was seen only a few times. The V call is TRBV6-2 or TRBV6-3, the J call TRBJ2-7; tentatively, D is TRBD2 (5 bases). The CDR3 has 17 residues. Germline CDR1 reads MNHEY; CDR2 reads SVGEGT. V shed 5 bases and J shed 0 bases, with 20 bases lying between them. DNA of the CDR3: TGTGCCAGCAGTCCCCACGTCGGAGGTCCCAACTCCTACGAGCAGTACTTC. Translating gives CASSPHVGGPNSYEQYF.

This clone was counted once. The chain carries TRBV30 and TRBJ1-2; D call uncertain. Trimming took 2 bases from V and 3 from J, leaving 7 bases between them. Germline V CDR1 and CDR2: GTSNPN, SVGIG (reference sequence). CDR3 length: 12 residues. The CDR3 sequence is CAWSPDYYGYTF. CDR3 nucleotide sequence: TGTGCCTGGAGTCCGGACTACTATGGCTACACCTTC.

The chain uses TRBV6-6 and TRBJ2-7; 11 bases agree with TRBD1. CDR3 size: 17 residues. V shed 5 bases, J shed 7 bases, and the junction held 16 bases outside the gene matches. Germline-derived CDR1 and CDR2 are MNHNY and SVGAGI (reference sequence). The CDR3 DNA follows: TGTGCCAGCAGTCGGGGCCAAACGGGACAGGGGGGGAGTGAGCAGTACTTC. Its translation is CASSRGQTGQGGSEQYF.

This clone appeared a single time. The chain links TRBV7-3 to TRBJ1-2; D is perhaps TRBD1 (5 bases). CDR1 SGHTA and CDR2 FQGTGA come from the germline V gene. This CDR3 region has 14 residues. The V and J ends lost 1 base and 8 bases respectively, with 14 bases between them. The CDR3 is CASSLRSATDGYTF. Written as DNA, the CDR3 is TGTGCCAGCAGCTTAAGGTCGGCGACAGACGGCTACACCTTC.

V gene TRBV15 combines with J gene TRBJ2-5; 8 nucleotides agree with TRBD1. The CDR3 runs to 14 residues. Germline V gene data show CDR1 as LNHNV and CDR2 as YYDKDF (reference sequence). V gave up 4 bases and J gave up 3 bases; unmatched junction bases: 4. CDR3 coding DNA: TGTGCCACCAGCAAACAGGGGGGAAAAGAGACCCAGTACTTC. Encoded protein: CATSKQGGKETQYF.

The J gene is TRBJ2-3, the V gene TRBV2, with D uncertain. V shed 5 bases and J shed 4 bases, with 13 bases lying between them. CDR3 size: 14 residues. Germline CDR1 and CDR2: SNHLY and FYNNEI. The DNA of the CDR3 is TGTGCCAGCAGTTTAAGCAGCCGGGCAGATACGCAGTATTTT. Translating it yields CASSLSSRADTQYF.

The DNA for the CDR3 is TGTGCCAGCAGCTTAGTCCGGACTGTGCTAGGGTCCTACGAGCAGTACTTC. It codes for CASSLVRTVLGSYEQYF. The chain links TRBV11-2 to TRBJ2-7; TRBD2 is a possible D gene (5 bases). Trimming shortened V by 1 base and J by 1 base, and 17 bases separated the two germline ends. The germline V gene has CDR1 SGHAT and CDR2 FQNNGV. The length of the CDR3 is 17 residues.

This clone was counted a single time. This chain connects TRBV7-3 to TRBJ1-2; D uncertain. The CDR3 spans 15 residues. Trimming removed 2 bases from V and 8 bases from J, with 18 bases in between. Looked up from germline, CDR1 is SGHTA and CDR2 is FQGTGA. As DNA, the CDR3 is TGTGCCAGCAGCTTACGAGGTAAACATCCATCCGGCTACACCTTC. Encoded protein: CASSLRGKHPSGYTF.

This clone has only one observation. The rearrangement joins TRBV11-3 to TRBJ2-2; a weak D match, TRBD1 (6 bases). This CDR3 is 19 amino acids long. Germline-derived CDR1 and CDR2 are SGHNT and YENEEA. With 4 bases removed from V and 3 bases from J, the gap between germline ends came to 24 bases. CDR3 sequence reads: CASSSGPTTGPGDTGELFF. CDR3 nucleotide sequence: TGTGCCAGCAGCTCCGGACCGACTACAGGGCCTGGCGACACCGGGGAGCTGTTTTTT.

V is TRBV7-2 and J is TRBJ2-7; tentatively, D is TRBD2 (5 bases). The V gene's germline CDR1 is SGHTA and CDR2 FQGNSA. This CDR3 is built from 14 residues. Between the trimmed V and J ends, which lost 1 base and 3 bases, there was a span of 10 bases. Here the CDR3 DNA reads TGTGCCAGCAGCTTAGGAGGGTCGAACTACGAGCAGTACTTC. Translation: CASSLGGSNYEQYF.

The V gene is TRBV5-1, the J gene TRBJ1-4, with 9 nucleotides matching TRBD1. Trimming removed 3 bases from V and 2 bases from J; junction bases left unmatched: 5. Germline CDR1 SGHRS, CDR2 YFSETQ. The CDR3 is 16 residues long. CDR3 region: CASSSGQGGTNEKLFF. The CDR3 bases are TGCGCCAGCAGCTCGGGACAGGGTGGGACTAATGAAAAACTGTTTTTT.

V is TRBV7-7 and J is TRBJ2-7; possible D gene TRBD1, 5 bases. CDR1 is SSHAT, CDR2 FNYEAQ, per germline (reference sequence). CDR3 length: 13 residues. Trimming cost V 1 base and J 5 bases, with 9 bases left between them. The DNA of the CDR3 is TGTGCCAGCAGCTTAGGATGGGGCCACGAGCAGTACTTC. It yields the protein CASSLGWGHEQYF.

J is TRBJ1-1 and V is TRBV4-1, with D uncertain. V was clipped by 0 bases and J by 5 bases, with 7 bases between them. Looked up from germline, CDR1 is MGHRA and CDR2 is YSYEKL. CDR3 length equals 13 residues. CDR3 residues: CASSQEGRTEAFF. CDR3 nucleotides: TGCGCCAGCAGCCAAGAGGGGAGGACTGAAGCTTTCTTT.

The chain combines TRBV11-2 with TRBJ2-3, with 12 bases matching TRBD2. CDR1 SGHAT and CDR2 FQNNGV come from the germline V gene. The CDR3 extends over 16 amino acids. V lost 3 bases and J lost 10; bases outside the gene matches: 11. DNA of the CDR3: TGTGCCAGCAGCTTTGTCCTAGCGGGGGGGCCTTTAGCGCAGTATTTT. Translation: CASSFVLAGGPLAQYF.

This clone was detected a few times. The V call is TRBV4-1, the J call TRBJ2-7; D is perhaps TRBD1 (5 bases). Germline CDR1 reads MGHRA; CDR2 reads YSYEKL. The V and J ends lost 1 base and 4 bases respectively, with 8 bases between them. The CDR3 totals 13 residues. The CDR3 coding sequence is TGCGCCAGCAGCCAAGGGTCAGGGTACGAGCAGTACTTC. Its protein is CASSQGSGYEQYF.

The J gene is TRBJ1-1, the V gene TRBV19; TRBD1 might be the D (5 bases). CDR3 length equals 14 residues. V was trimmed by 3 bases and J by 5 bases, leaving 13 bases between them. Per germline, CDR1 LNHDA and CDR2 SQIVND (reference sequence). The CDR3 here is CASSINPGETEAFF. CDR3 in DNA: TGTGCCAGTAGTATTAATCCGGGGGAGACTGAAGCTTTCTTT.

The chain couples TRBV5-4 to TRBJ2-7, with 7 bases matching TRBD2. Germline V gene sequence: CDR1 SGHNT, CDR2 YYREEE (reference sequence). V shed 4 bases and J 0 bases; nucleotides not matched to a gene: 4. This CDR3 is 14 amino acids long. The CDR3 region is CASSMERGSYEQYF. CDR3 nucleotides: TGTGCCAGCAGCATGGAGCGGGGCTCCTACGAGCAGTACTTC. Full variable domain (remainder filled in from reference TRBV5-4 and TRBJ2-7): ETGVTQSPTHLIKTRGQQVTLRCSSQSGHNTVSWYQQALGQGPQFIFQYYREEENGRGNFPPRFSGLQFPNYSSELNVNALELDDSALYLCASSMERGSYEQYFGPGTRLTVT.

J is TRBJ1-1 and V is TRBV5-1; TRBD1 might be the D (5 bases). CDR1 is SGHRS, CDR2 YFSETQ, per germline. This CDR3 spans 14 amino acids. V lost 3 bases to trimming and J lost 2 bases, with 11 bases between them. This CDR3 is CASSSQTANTEAFF. In DNA form, the CDR3 reads TGCGCCAGCAGCTCGCAGACAGCCAACACTGAAGCTTTCTTT.

The chain joins TRBV4-1 to TRBJ1-5, with 7 bases matching TRBD1. With 4 bases clipped from V and 2 bases from J, the junction kept 2 bases outside the gene matches. The germline gives CDR1 MGHRA, CDR2 YSYEKL. The CDR3 contains 14 residues. Here the CDR3 reads CASSRGTGNQPQHF. CDR3 DNA sequence: TGCGCCAGCAGCCGGGGGACAGGCAATCAGCCCCAGCATTTT.

The V call is TRBV19, the J call TRBJ2-3; 8 bases fit TRBD1. The CDR3 length is 16 residues. V shed 4 bases and J 4 bases; nucleotides not matched to a gene: 10. Germline V gene lookup returns CDR1 LNHDA and CDR2 SQIVND (reference sequence). Here the CDR3 DNA reads TGTGCCAGTAGTACGGACAGGGCCCCTAGGGCAGATACGCAGTATTTT. Amino acid sequence: CASSTDRAPRADTQYF.

The chain couples TRBV5-4 to TRBJ2-1, with 8 bases matching TRBD2. The ends lost 5 bases at V and 6 bases at J; junction bases unmatched: 10. CDR1 SGHNT and CDR2 YYREEE come from the germline V gene (reference sequence). The CDR3 runs 15 residues. This CDR3 reads CASRTRGGRVNEQFF. CDR3 coding DNA: TGTGCCAGCAGGACCCGGGGGGGCCGGGTCAATGAGCAGTTCTTC.

The chain employs TRBV11-3 and TRBJ1-2, with a tentative D call TRBD1 (5 bases). The V and J ends lost 11 bases and 6 bases respectively, with 19 bases between them. Germline CDR1 reads SGHNT; CDR2 reads YENEEA. The CDR3 length is 13 residues. DNA for the CDR3: TGTGCCTCCCAGAAGTTTCAAGGGGATGGCTACACCTTC. Protein sequence: CASQKFQGDGYTF.

The chain combines TRBV18 with TRBJ1-5, with D possibly TRBD1 on 5 matching bases. Germline V gene sequence: CDR1 KGHSH, CDR2 LQKENI. This CDR3 has 18 residues. V dropped 6 bases and J dropped 0 bases, with 21 bases sitting between them. The CDR3 DNA reads TGTGCCAGCTCCCGCGAGGAGGGGTTCCTCTATAGCAATCAGCCCCAGCATTTT. Its translation: CASSREEGFLYSNQPQHF. Full variable domain (missing parts from reference TRBV18 and TRBJ1-5): NAGVMQNPRHLVRRRGQEARLRCSPMKGHSHVYWYRQLPEEGLKFMVYLQKENIIDESGMPKERFSAEFPKEGPSILRIQQVVRGDSAAYFCASSREEGFLYSNQPQHFGDGTRLSIL.

V is TRBV4-1 and J is TRBJ1-3; no clear D gene. Deletions cut 1 base from V and 2 bases from J, with 15 bases between. Germline values: CDR1 MGHRA, CDR2 YSYEKL. The CDR3 extends over 17 amino acids. This CDR3 reads CASSQGYGYSAGNTIYF. In DNA, the CDR3 is TGCGCCAGCAGCCAAGGCTACGGGTATTCAGCTGGAAACACCATATATTTT.

V gene TRBV6-6 combines with J gene TRBJ1-4; a weak D match, TRBD1 (6 bases). This CDR3 has 14 amino acids. The V and J ends lost 5 bases and 5 bases respectively, with 12 bases between them. The V gene's germline CDR1 is MNHNY and CDR2 SVGAGI (reference sequence). Written as DNA, the CDR3 is TGTGCCAGCAGTACCGGACAGACGAATGAAAAACTGTTTTTT. This codes for CASSTGQTNEKLFF.

The chain combines TRBV2 with TRBJ1-5; maybe TRBD1 (5 bases). Per the germline V gene, CDR1 is SNHLY and CDR2 is FYNNEI. The CDR3 has 12 residues. Trimming cost V 6 bases and J 8 bases, with 11 bases left between them. This CDR3 is CASSEQGKPQHF. CDR3 DNA sequence: TGTGCCAGCAGCGAGCAGGGTAAGCCCCAGCATTTT. Filled out from reference TRBV2 and TRBJ1-5, the complete variable domain reads EPEVTQTPSHQVTQMGQEVILRCVPISNHLYFYWYRQILGQKVEFLVSFYNNEISEKSEIFDDQFSVERPDGSNFTLKIRSTKLEDSAMYFCASSEQGKPQHFGDGTRLSIL.

CDR3 sequence (DNA): TGTGCCAGCAGCCAAGAACCGGGACTGTTGGCCCTCGACGAGCAGTACTTC. Its translation: CASSQEPGLLALDEQYF. The chain joins TRBV4-2 to TRBJ2-7; a possible D gene is TRBD2 (6 bases). CDR1 is LGHNA and CDR2 is YNFKEQ in the germline V gene. The CDR3 consists of 17 residues. V was clipped by 0 bases and J by 5 bases, with 20 bases between them.

This chain uses TRBV19 with TRBJ1-3, with 11 bases that match TRBD1. The CDR3 is 15 residues long. V lost 7 bases to trimming and J lost 9 bases; unmatched junction nucleotides: 11. Per germline, CDR1 LNHDA and CDR2 SQIVND (reference sequence). The CDR3 region is CASTAPRTGGFTIYF. The CDR3 DNA reads TGTGCCAGTACCGCCCCCCGGACAGGGGGCTTCACCATATATTTT.

The chain is built from TRBV15 and TRBJ1-2; D is uncertain. Germline CDR1 is LNHNV and CDR2 is YYDKDF (reference sequence). The CDR3 contains 13 residues. V lost 0 bases and J 8 bases, leaving 10 bases between the germline ends. CDR3: CATSRDHWRGYTF. The CDR3 nucleotides are TGTGCCACCAGCAGAGATCACTGGAGGGGCTACACCTTC.